The 28 T cell receptor beta chains below were found in one sample sequenced in a study of blood T cell repertoires in COVID-19. Data came from immunoSEQ multiplex PCR; TCRdb stores just in-frame clones and leaves some out. The repertoire consists of about 410,000 clones, with around 89% occurring once and the leading ten covering about 1.4%. The specimen was peripheral blood. The source is a woman aged 40 to 55 with COVID-19, enrolled during active disease.

This chain connects TRBV11-3 to TRBJ1-1, with D unclear. This CDR3 region has 13 residues. Germline CDR1 is SGHNT and CDR2 is YENEEA. V shed 0 bases and J shed 4 bases, with 6 bases lying between them. The CDR3 nucleotides read TGTGCCAGCAGCTTAGAAGAGGGCACTGAAGCTTTCTTT. This gives the protein CASSLEEGTEAFF. Complete variable domain (other parts from reference TRBV11-3 and TRBJ1-1): EAGVVQSPRYKIIEKKQPVAFWCNPISGHNTLYWYLQNLGQGPELLIRYENEEAVDDSQLPKDRFSAERLKGVDSTLKIQPAELGDSAVYLCASSLEEGTEAFFGQGTRLTVV.

The chain uses TRBV27 and TRBJ2-5; the D gene is possibly TRBD2 (7 bases). CDR1 is MNHEY and CDR2 is SMNVEV in the germline V gene (reference sequence). This CDR3 has 15 residues. Deletions cut 5 bases from V and 3 bases from J, with 16 bases between. The CDR3 nucleotides read TGTGCCAGCAGTCCTCGAGGGGGGGGTAAAGAGACCCAGTACTTC. Encoded protein: CASSPRGGGKETQYF.

The chain employs TRBV20-1 and TRBJ2-5; 9 nucleotides agree with TRBD2. The V and J ends lost 3 bases and 2 bases, in that order; junction bases with no gene match: 10. Germline V gene sequence: CDR1 DFQATT, CDR2 SNEGSKA (reference sequence). The CDR3 sequence is 16 residues long. The CDR3 nucleotides read TGCAGTGCTAGTCCTTTGAGAGCGGGGGGACAAGAGACCCAGTACTTC. This encodes CSASPLRAGGQETQYF.

This chain links TRBV9 with TRBJ1-1; 12 bases agree with TRBD1. The CDR3 consists of 17 residues. The junction had 3 bases not matched to a gene; V was cut back by 0 bases and J by 0 bases. From germline, CDR1 is SGDLS and CDR2 YYNGEE. This CDR3 reads CASSVVGTGGLNTEAFF. CDR3 nucleotides: TGTGCCAGCAGCGTAGTAGGGACAGGGGGCCTGAACACTGAAGCTTTCTTT.

The chain couples TRBV30 to TRBJ2-2; a possible D gene is TRBD2 (5 bases). Trimming took 0 bases from V and 6 from J, leaving 14 bases between them. This CDR3 is built from 15 residues. The V gene's germline CDR1 is GTSNPN and CDR2 SVGIG (reference sequence). The CDR3 loop reads CAWSVFSLRAGELFF. DNA for the CDR3: TGTGCCTGGAGTGTTTTCTCCTTGCGGGCCGGGGAGCTGTTTTTT.

The V call is TRBV5-6, the J call TRBJ2-5; the match to TRBD2 covers 8 bases. V was clipped by 0 bases and J by 4 bases; unmatched bases: 8. The CDR3 is 16 residues long. Looked up from germline, CDR1 is SGHDT and CDR2 is YYEEEE. The CDR3 region is CASSLVGAGEGETQYF. CDR3 DNA sequence: TGTGCCAGCAGCTTGGTGGGAGCGGGAGAGGGAGAGACCCAGTACTTC.

The CDR3 is CASSETGYMNTEAFF. CDR3 in DNA: TGTGCCAGCAGTGAAACAGGTTACATGAACACTGAAGCTTTCTTT. The V gene is TRBV2, the J gene TRBJ1-1; D may be TRBD1 (5 bases). Germline V gene sequence: CDR1 SNHLY, CDR2 FYNNEI. The CDR3 consists of 15 residues. Deletions cut 2 bases from V and 0 bases from J, with 10 bases between.

This chain joins TRBV7-9 and TRBJ2-4; no clear D gene. Trimming removed 4 bases at V and 7 bases at J, with 8 bases between. The length of the CDR3 is 12 residues. Germline-derived CDR1 and CDR2 are SEHNR and FQNEAQ (reference sequence). CDR3 protein: CASSSDGNIQYF. The CDR3 region has the DNA TGTGCCAGCAGCTCCGACGGGAACATTCAGTACTTC.

The chain is built from TRBV7-3 and TRBJ1-4; D is unresolved. Germline values: CDR1 SGHTA, CDR2 FQGTGA. The CDR3 is 18 residues long. The ends were cut back, 3 bases at V and 0 bases at J, with 17 bases in the middle. The CDR3 sequence is CASSLGVGQFATNEKLFF. The CDR3 nucleotides are TGTGCCAGCAGCTTGGGAGTGGGCCAGTTTGCAACTAATGAAAAACTGTTTTTT. Together with reference TRBV7-3 and TRBJ1-4, the CDR3 gives the full variable domain: GAGVSQTPSNKVTEKGKYVELRCDPISGHTALYWYRQSLGQGPEFLIYFQGTGAADDSGLPNDRFFAVRPEGSVSTLKIQRTERGDSAVYLCASSLGVGQFATNEKLFFGSGTQLSVL.

The rearrangement links TRBV7-9 to TRBJ2-1; 11 bases fit TRBD1. This CDR3 comprises 17 residues. Looked up from germline, CDR1 is SEHNR and CDR2 is FQNEAQ (reference sequence). V was clipped by 1 base and J by 10 bases; unmatched bases: 12. The CDR3 DNA reads as TGTGCCAGCAGCTTAGGGCCCGGGACAGGGGGAACGTGGGAGCAGTTCTTC. Its translation is CASSLGPGTGGTWEQFF.

The chain carries TRBV5-6 and TRBJ1-5, with D unclear. This CDR3 is 14 amino acids long. Germline CDR1 and CDR2: SGHDT and YYEEEE. V was pared by 1 base and J by 5 bases, with 10 bases between. The CDR3 loop is CASSLKGRYQPQHF. The DNA for the CDR3 is TGTGCCAGCAGCTTGAAAGGCAGGTATCAGCCCCAGCATTTT.

V usage is TRBV4-3 and J usage is TRBJ1-2, with D tentatively TRBD1 (5 bases). Germline CDR1 LGHNA, CDR2 YSLEER. Trimming cost V 4 bases and J 5 bases, with 14 bases left between them. The CDR3 extends over 14 amino acids. In DNA form, the CDR3 reads TGCGCCAGCAGCCGGGCGGGGAAGGGGTATGGCTACACCTTC. Its protein is CASSRAGKGYGYTF.

The chain employs TRBV6-4 and TRBJ2-1; 13 nucleotides line up with TRBD2. The V gene's germline CDR1 is MRHNA and CDR2 SNTAGT. The ends lost 4 bases at V and 4 bases at J; junction bases unmatched: 1. This CDR3 has 15 amino acids. CDR3 coding DNA: TGTGCCAGCAGTGCGACTAGCGGGAGGTACAATGAGCAGTTCTTC. Amino acid sequence: CASSATSGRYNEQFF.

A few counts support this clone. This sequence joins TRBV19 and TRBJ1-4, with D possibly being TRBD1 (6 bases). This CDR3 is 15 amino acids long. CDR1 is LNHDA, CDR2 SQIVND, per germline (reference sequence). Trimming removed 5 bases from V and 5 bases from J, with 15 bases in between. The CDR3 spells CASSPAWTENEKLFF. DNA of the CDR3: TGTGCCAGTAGTCCAGCCTGGACAGAGAATGAAAAACTGTTTTTT.

This chain joins TRBV7-3 and TRBJ1-1; TRBD1 agrees at 10 bases. The CDR3 extends over 15 amino acids. With 0 bases clipped from V and 7 bases from J, the junction kept 5 bases outside the gene matches. The V gene's germline CDR1 is SGHTA and CDR2 FQGTGA. The CDR3 coding sequence is TGTGCCAGCAGCTTAACCGGACAGGGGGGAGATGAAGCTTTCTTT. Translating it yields CASSLTGQGGDEAFF.

V usage is TRBV30 and J usage is TRBJ2-3, with D possibly TRBD1 on 6 matching bases. The germline V gene encodes CDR1 GTSNPN and CDR2 SVGIG (reference sequence). V lost 1 base, J lost 2 bases, and 10 bases lay in between. The CDR3 contains 14 residues. The CDR3 here is CAWSEGTLTDTQYF. The CDR3 DNA is TGTGCCTGGAGTGAGGGGACACTCACAGATACGCAGTATTTT.

The J gene is TRBJ1-2, the V gene TRBV13; 9 positions agree with TRBD1. V dropped 4 bases and J dropped 5; count of bases not matched to a gene: 8. Germline CDR1 is PRHDT and CDR2 is FYEKMQ (reference sequence). This CDR3 has 15 residues. CDR3 residues: CASSSDRGTAYGYTF. DNA of the CDR3: TGTGCCAGCAGCTCTGACAGGGGGACGGCGTATGGCTACACCTTC.

V is TRBV5-5 and J is TRBJ2-1; D uncertain. V was shortened by 6 bases and J by 7 bases, with 14 bases between the two germline ends. Germline CDR1 is SGHKS and CDR2 is YYEKEE (reference sequence). This CDR3 has 13 residues. The CDR3 protein is CASTRLSTNEQFF. CDR3 bases: TGTGCCAGCACCAGACTCTCAACGAATGAGCAGTTCTTC. Using reference TRBV5-5 and TRBJ2-1 for the parts outside the CDR3, the full variable domain is DAGVTQSPTHLIKTRGQQVTLRCSPISGHKSVSWYQQVLGQGPQFIFQYYEKEERGRGNFPDRFSARQFPNYSSELNVNALLLGDSALYLCASTRLSTNEQFFGPGTRLTVL.

This clone was seen only once. V is TRBV4-1 and J is TRBJ2-7, with a possible D match to TRBD1 (6 bases). The CDR3 has 15 amino acids. Per the germline V gene, CDR1 is MGHRA and CDR2 is YSYEKL. Trimming shortened V by 0 bases and J by 1 base, and 10 bases separated the two germline ends. In nucleotides, the CDR3 is TGCGCCAGCAGCCAAGAAGGGGGACATTCCTACGAGCAGTACTTC. It codes for CASSQEGGHSYEQYF.

The V gene is TRBV2, the J gene TRBJ2-1, with a possible D match to TRBD1 (6 bases). The CDR3 sequence is 14 residues long. Trimming removed 5 bases at V and 5 bases at J, with 13 bases between. Germline V CDR1 and CDR2: SNHLY, FYNNEI. This CDR3 reads CASSLGAVNNEQFF. For the CDR3, the DNA is TGTGCCAGCAGTCTGGGGGCGGTCAACAATGAGCAGTTCTTC.

This rearrangement joins TRBV2 to TRBJ1-3, with TRBD1 matching 8 bases. This CDR3 has 15 amino acids. Trimming took 8 bases from V and 4 from J; bases not matched to a gene: 10. Germline-derived CDR1 and CDR2 are SNHLY and FYNNEI. The chain's CDR3 is CASADQGAYGNTIYF. DNA for the CDR3: TGTGCCAGCGCTGACCAGGGGGCTTACGGAAACACCATATATTTT.

The rearrangement links TRBV28 to TRBJ1-2; the D gene is possibly TRBD1 (5 bases). This CDR3 contains 16 residues. The germline V and J ends were trimmed by 2 bases and 0 bases, with 13 bases remaining between them. Germline CDR1 and CDR2: MDHEN and SYDVKM. As DNA, the CDR3 is TGTGCCAGCAGTTTAACAGGAGCCAGCCCTAACTATGGCTACACCTTC. Translation: CASSLTGASPNYGYTF.

The rearrangement uses TRBV6-5 and TRBJ1-4, with D possibly TRBD1 on 5 matching bases. The V gene's germline CDR1 is MNHEY and CDR2 SVGAGI. The CDR3 covers 14 residues. V gave up 5 bases and J gave up 1 base, with 8 bases separating them. This CDR3 is CASSNRITNEKLFF. The CDR3 region has the DNA TGTGCCAGCAGTAACAGGATAACTAATGAAAAACTGTTTTTT.

The chain combines TRBV28 with TRBJ1-6, with D possibly being TRBD1 (5 bases). The CDR3 is made up of 15 amino acids. The V end was cut by 8 bases, the J end by 5 bases, with 16 bases between. Germline CDR1 is MDHEN and CDR2 is SYDVKM. The CDR3 loop is CASLLRRGNNSPLHF. The DNA of the CDR3 is TGTGCCAGCCTACTACGCCGGGGGAATAATTCACCCCTCCACTTT. The full variable domain, its missing parts supplied by reference TRBV28 and TRBJ1-6, is DVKVTQSSRYLVKRTGEKVFLECVQDMDHENMFWYRQDPGLGLRLIYFSYDVKMKEKGDIPEGYSVSREKKERFSLILESASTNQTSMYLCASLLRRGNNSPLHFGNGTRLTVT.

The chain combines TRBV10-2 with TRBJ1-1; D is uncertain. CDR3 size: 12 residues. The V and J ends lost 4 bases and 4 bases respectively, with 7 bases between them. The germline V gene encodes CDR1 WSHSY and CDR2 SAAADI. The CDR3 sequence: CASSAAITEAFF. CDR3 nucleotides: TGCGCCAGCAGTGCTGCGATCACTGAAGCTTTCTTT.

The J gene is TRBJ1-2, the V gene TRBV18, with 9 bases aligning to TRBD1. J gave up 8 bases and V 3 bases, and 7 bases lay outside the gene matches. The germline V gene encodes CDR1 KGHSH and CDR2 LQKENI. The CDR3 contains 14 residues. CDR3 protein: CASSPQTGGEGYTF. CDR3 bases: TGTGCCAGCTCACCTCAAACAGGGGGCGAAGGCTACACCTTC.

The genes are TRBV7-9 and TRBJ1-1, with D possibly matching TRBD1 (5 bases). Germline V gene data show CDR1 as SEHNR and CDR2 as FQNEAQ (reference sequence). The CDR3 runs 15 residues. The V end was cut by 6 bases, the J end by 3 bases, with 17 bases between. CDR3: CASSYSGGDHTEAFF. The CDR3 coding sequence is TGTGCCAGCAGTTACTCGGGGGGAGACCACACTGAAGCTTTCTTT.

The rearrangement joins TRBV19 to TRBJ1-2; no firm D call. This CDR3 comprises 14 residues. Germline-derived CDR1 and CDR2 are LNHDA and SQIVND (reference sequence). V shed 8 bases and J shed 2 bases, with 15 bases lying between them. Here the CDR3 reads CASCPLGENYGYTF. The CDR3 nucleotides read TGTGCCAGTTGCCCCCTCGGGGAGAACTATGGCTACACCTTC. Combining the CDR3 with reference TRBV19 and TRBJ1-2 gives the whole variable domain DGGITQSPKYLFRKEGQNVTLSCEQNLNHDAMYWYRQDPGQGLRLIYYSQIVNDFQKGDIAEGYSVSREKKESFPLTVTSAQKNPTAFYLCASCPLGENYGYTFGSGTRLTVV.